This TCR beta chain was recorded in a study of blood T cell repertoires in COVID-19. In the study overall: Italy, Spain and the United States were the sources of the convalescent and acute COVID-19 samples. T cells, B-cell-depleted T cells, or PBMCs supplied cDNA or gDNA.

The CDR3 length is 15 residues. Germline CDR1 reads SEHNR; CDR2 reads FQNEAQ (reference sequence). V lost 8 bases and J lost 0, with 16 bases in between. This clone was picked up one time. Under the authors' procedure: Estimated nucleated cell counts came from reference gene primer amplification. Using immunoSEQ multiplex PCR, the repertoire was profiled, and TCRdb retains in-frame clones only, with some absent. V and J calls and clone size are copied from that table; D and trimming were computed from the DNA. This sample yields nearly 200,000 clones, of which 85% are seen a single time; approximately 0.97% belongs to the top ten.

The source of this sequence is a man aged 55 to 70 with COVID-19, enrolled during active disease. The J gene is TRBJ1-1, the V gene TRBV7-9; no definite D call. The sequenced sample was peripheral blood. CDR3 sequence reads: CASRRTDPLNTEAFF. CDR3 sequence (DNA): TGTGCCAGCCGGAGAACCGACCCCTTGAACACTGAAGCTTTCTTT.